Below, one T cell receptor beta chain is given with its context. Its matching antigen is unknown. These data originate in a study of CD8 T cells in ankylosing spondylitis. 5'-RACE, quantitative and with molecular barcodes, yielded the TCR beta libraries. Each CDR3 protein gets one entry after TCRdb re-called the 5' RACE reads with MiXCR. The profile shows roughly 440,000 distinct CDR3 sequences, over 15% of them singletons. The length of the CDR3 is 15 residues. The V gene end was trimmed by 7 bases and the J gene end by 7 bases; junction bases not matched to a gene: 12. Study-wide findings and caveats: Seemingly characteristic of ankylosing spondylitis blood was a TCR beta motif consisting of several highly homologous variants.

The specimen sequenced was blood, either unsorted or a sorted T cell fraction (not recorded which). The chain recombines TRBV12-3 or TRBV12-4 with TRBJ2-1; the match to TRBD2 covers 8 bases. The source is a male donor with ankylosing spondylitis. As DNA, the CDR3 is TGTGCCAGCACCGTTTACGGGAGGGCCAGGAATGAGCAGTTCTTC. Amino acid sequence: CASTVYGRARNEQFF.